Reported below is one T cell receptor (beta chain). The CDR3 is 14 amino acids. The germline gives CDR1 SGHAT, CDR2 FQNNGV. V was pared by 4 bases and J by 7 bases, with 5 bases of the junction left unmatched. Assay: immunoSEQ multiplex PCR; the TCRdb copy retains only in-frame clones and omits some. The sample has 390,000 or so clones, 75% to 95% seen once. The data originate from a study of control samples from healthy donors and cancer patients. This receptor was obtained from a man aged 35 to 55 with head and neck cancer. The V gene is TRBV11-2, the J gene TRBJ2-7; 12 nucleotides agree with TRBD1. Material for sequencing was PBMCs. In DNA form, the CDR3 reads TGTGCCAGCAGCTCGGGACAGGGGGCGGGTGAGCAGTACTTC. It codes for CASSSGQGAGEQYF.